The 11 T cell receptor beta chains below were found in one sample sequenced in a study of molecular identifiers for immune sequencing clone quantification. A single record per CDR3 protein comes from TCRdb applying MiXCR to the PCR reads. The data contain about 510,000 distinct CDR3 sequences, 20% to 25% of them seen just once; the ten biggest clones take up about 0.84%. What was sequenced was naive CD8+ T cells from blood, with Jurkat cell RNA spiked in. Subset meaning: FACS-sorted CD8+CD4-CCR7+CD45RA+ naive T cells. The receptors derive from a human donor in good health. Some libraries in this study had Jurkat cell RNA spiked in.

This clonotype was seen many times. This chain uses TRBV11-2 with TRBJ2-3; 8 positions match TRBD2. V was pared by 2 bases and J by 5 bases, with 12 bases of the junction left unmatched. The CDR3 extends over 17 amino acids. Per the germline V gene, CDR1 is SGHAT and CDR2 is FQNNGV. The CDR3 spells CASSLIGGGGPKDTQYF. DNA of the CDR3: TGTGCCAGCAGCTTAATTGGCGGCGGGGGGCCCAAAGATACGCAGTATTTT. The entire variable domain, with the rest obtained from reference TRBV11-2 and TRBJ2-3, is as follows: EAGVAQSPRYKIIEKRQSVAFWCNPISGHATLYWYQQILGQGPKLLIQFQNNGVVDDSQLPKDRFSAERLKGVDSTLKIQPAKLEDSAVYLCASSLIGGGGPKDTQYFGPGTRLTVL.

The chain joins TRBV9 to TRBJ2-2; 8 bases are a match to TRBD2. The germline V gene encodes CDR1 SGDLS and CDR2 YYNGEE. V lost 7 bases to trimming and J lost 7 bases; unmatched junction nucleotides: 9. The CDR3 sequence is 14 residues long. The CDR3 reads CASGAAGAVGELFF. The CDR3 coding sequence is TGTGCCAGCGGCGCAGCGGGAGCGGTCGGGGAGCTGTTTTTT.

This clonotype was counted between two and nine times. V is TRBV7-9 and J is TRBJ2-7, with 11 bases that match TRBD1. The trim removed 4 bases at V and 4 bases at J, leaving 9 bases unmatched. This CDR3 comprises 16 residues. CDR1 and CDR2 (germline): SEHNR, FQNEAQ (reference sequence). In DNA, the CDR3 is TGTGCCAGCAGCTCCGTTCCCGGGACAGGGGGGTACGAGCAGTACTTC. Translation: CASSSVPGTGGYEQYF.

The chain carries TRBV2 and TRBJ2-3; 15 bases are shared with TRBD2. V was clipped by 3 bases and J by 1 base; unmatched bases: 5. This CDR3 comprises 18 residues. Germline-derived CDR1 and CDR2 are SNHLY and FYNNEI. The CDR3 loop is CASSDGLAGGLGTDTQYF. The DNA of the CDR3 is TGTGCCAGCAGTGATGGACTAGCGGGGGGGCTTGGCACAGATACGCAGTATTTT. The full variable domain, rest sourced from reference TRBV2 and TRBJ2-3, is EPEVTQTPSHQVTQMGQEVILRCVPISNHLYFYWYRQILGQKVEFLVSFYNNEISEKSEIFDDQFSVERPDGSNFTLKIRSTKLEDSAMYFCASSDGLAGGLGTDTQYFGPGTRLTVL.

This clonotype was picked up a small number of times. This chain uses TRBV14 with TRBJ2-3, with a tentative D call TRBD2 (5 bases). Per the germline V gene, CDR1 is SGHDN and CDR2 is FVKESK. V shed 2 bases and J shed 6 bases, with 21 bases lying between them. The CDR3 consists of 17 residues. CDR3 sequence: CASSQRVERGWRDTQYF. The CDR3 region has the DNA TGTGCCAGCAGCCAACGGGTGGAACGGGGATGGAGGGATACGCAGTATTTT.

Many counts were recorded for this clonotype. This rearrangement joins TRBV7-9 to TRBJ2-2, with 8 bases lining up with TRBD1. The CDR3 is made up of 16 amino acids. Germline CDR1 and CDR2: SEHNR and FQNEAQ (reference sequence). V shed 5 bases and J 2 bases; nucleotides not matched to a gene: 7. This chain's CDR3 is CASSPPGQGNTGELFF. The CDR3 DNA is TGTGCCAGCAGCCCCCCCGGACAGGGAAACACCGGGGAGCTGTTTTTT.

Comment on this clonotype: This may arise from a read error, as a much more abundant clone is one base away. The CDR3 loop reads CASSWAVTGPQNQETQYF. The CDR3 region has the DNA TGCGCCAGCAGCTGGGCGGTAACGGGACCGCAAAACCAAGAGACCCAGTACTTC. The gene calls are TRBV5-1 and TRBJ2-5; D may match TRBD1 or TRBD2 (5 bases each). Trimming took off 3 bases at V and 0 bases at J, with 21 bases between the two ends. CDR1 and CDR2 (germline): SGHRS, YFSETQ. This CDR3 is built from 18 residues.

This clonotype was detected ten times or more. This chain connects TRBV4-3 to TRBJ1-5; D gene ambiguous. Trimming took off 2 bases at V and 0 bases at J, with 8 bases between the two ends. CDR3 size: 15 residues. Germline V CDR1 and CDR2: LGHNA, YSLEER. The CDR3 loop reads CASSQSGISNQPQHF. CDR3 DNA: TGCGCCAGCAGCCAATCAGGCATTAGCAATCAGCCCCAGCATTTT.

This clonotype was picked up a small number of times. This sequence joins TRBV12-5 and TRBJ2-3; D is uncertain. Deletions cut 4 bases from V and 2 bases from J, with 19 bases between. Germline V gene sequence: CDR1 LGHNT, CDR2 FRNRAP. The CDR3 runs 17 residues. CDR3 amino acids: CASGSSPSVLNTDTQYF. The CDR3 coding sequence is TGTGCTAGTGGTTCCTCCCCCTCGGTTCTGAACACAGATACGCAGTATTTT. Together with reference TRBV12-5 and TRBJ2-3, the CDR3 gives the full variable domain: DARVTQTPRHKVTEMGQEVTMRCQPILGHNTVFWYRQTMMQGLELLAYFRNRAPLDDSGMPKDRFSAEMPDATLATLKIQPSEPRDSAVYFCASGSSPSVLNTDTQYFGPGTRLTVL.

The J gene is TRBJ1-1, the V gene TRBV11-2; 8 bases agree with TRBD1. This CDR3 spans 14 amino acids. Trimming removed 1 base from V and 6 bases from J; junction bases left unmatched: 4. From germline, CDR1 is SGHAT and CDR2 FQNNGV. CDR3 sequence (DNA): TGTGCCAGCAGCTTAGGACAGGGGTCCGCTGAAGCTTTCTTT. It specifies CASSLGQGSAEAFF.

In the case of this clonotype: One junction end does not reproduce the germline sequence, and a read error may be involved. This chain connects TRBV6-5 to TRBJ2-3; 8 bases are a match to TRBD2. Per the germline V gene, CDR1 is MNHEY and CDR2 is SVGAGI. The CDR3 has 14 amino acids. The DNA of the CDR3 is TGTGCCAGCAGACCCCGGGGGGGGGCAGATACGCGGTATTTT. Protein product: CASRPRGGADTRYF.